The rows below give T cell receptor beta chains drawn from one sample of a study of cytomegalovirus exposure and HLA in healthy donors. Here immunoSEQ multiplex PCR was the method, and the copy in TCRdb shows in-frame clones only, minus some. Among about 98,000 clones listed, 74% were seen once. The sample comprised PBMCs. Source of these receptors: a male donor in good health and CMV-seronegative. CDR3s include the opening cysteine and the closing phenylalanine or tryptophan. Fields, in order: D gene, clone size, J gene, V gene, CDR3 protein, CDR3 DNA. A D gene is named only where the DNA matches it firmly. Size values are once, few and many counts, or a class for expanded clones, and some rows have none.

NA	NA	TRBJ2-7	TRBV7-9	CASSFRSYEQYF	TGTGCCAGCAGCTTTAGATCCTACGAGCAGTACTTC
NA	NA	TRBJ1-3	TRBV11-2	CASSLGHSGNTIYF	TGTGCCAGCAGCTTAGGACACTCTGGAAACACCATATATTTT
NA	few	TRBJ2-7	TRBV5-1	CASSFSAQSYEQYF	TGCGCCAGCAGCTTCAGCGCCCAGAGCTACGAGCAGTACTTC
NA	few	TRBJ2-7	TRBV6-1	CASRFTYEQYF	TGTGCCAGCAGGTTCACCTACGAGCAGTACTTC
TRBD2	NA	TRBJ2-3	TRBV15	CATSSPSGLAGGPTDTQYF	TGTGCCACCAGCAGCCCTTCGGGACTAGCGGGGGGGCCCACAGATACGCAGTATTTT
TRBD2	NA	TRBJ2-5	TRBV10-1	CASGTLVSGRETQYF	TGCGCCAGCGGAACTTTGGTTAGCGGGAGAGAGACCCAGTACTTC
TRBD1	once	TRBJ1-3	TRBV28	CASSQAQGGKDTIYF	TGTGCCAGCAGTCAGGCACAGGGGGGCAAGGACACCATATATTTT
TRBD1	NA	TRBJ2-3	TRBV5-5	CASSLGQGLDTQYF	TGTGCCAGCAGCTTGGGACAGGGCCTAGATACGCAGTATTTT
TRBD2	NA	TRBJ2-1	TRBV4-2	CASSLGQREAQEEQFF	TGTGCCAGCAGCCTAGGCCAGCGGGAGGCCCAGGAAGAGCAGTTCTTC
TRBD2	once	TRBJ2-7	TRBV29-1	CSVLPAGATYEQYF	TGCAGCGTTTTGCCAGCGGGGGCAACCTACGAGCAGTACTTC
NA	NA	TRBJ2-5	TRBV7-9	CASSLVSQETQYF	TGTGCCAGCAGCTTAGTTAGTCAAGAGACCCAGTACTTC
NA	NA	TRBJ2-1	TRBV4-2	CASSQVGGGSYNEQFF	TGTGCCAGCAGCCAAGTTGGGGGAGGCTCCTACAATGAGCAGTTCTTC
NA	NA	TRBJ2-5	TRBV29-1	CSVGGQAAQYF	TGCAGCGTTGGGGGACAAGCGGCCCAGTACTTC
TRBD2	NA	TRBJ2-5	TRBV7-2	CASSLGLAGGQETQYF	TGTGCCAGCAGCTTGGGACTAGCGGGAGGGCAAGAGACCCAGTACTTC
NA	NA	TRBJ2-3	TRBV29-1	CSVPGHPTDTQYF	TGCAGCGTGCCGGGACACCCAACAGATACGCAGTATTTT
TRBD1	NA	TRBJ1-1	TRBV5-1	CASSLPRDRLNTEAFF	TGCGCCAGCAGCTTGCCCCGGGACAGGCTGAACACTGAAGCTTTCTTT
NA	NA	TRBJ2-3	TRBV6-1	CASSFGRADTQYF	TGTGCCAGCAGTTTCGGGAGAGCAGATACGCAGTATTTT
TRBD2	NA	TRBJ2-1	TRBV6-5	CASSYMGLALNEQFF	TGTGCCAGCAGTTACATGGGACTAGCGTTAAATGAGCAGTTCTTC
TRBD1	NA	TRBJ2-3	TRBV19	CASSIGPGQSTDTQYF	TGTGCCAGTAGTATAGGCCCGGGACAGAGCACAGATACGCAGTATTTT
NA	few	TRBJ1-5	TRBV19	CASSTHGRGKNQPQHF	TGTGCCAGTAGTACGCACGGGAGGGGGAAGAATCAGCCCCAGCATTTT
NA	NA	TRBJ1-1	TRBV9	CASSPRGGAGWTEAFF	TGTGCCAGCAGCCCAAGGGGGGGGGCGGGGTGGACTGAAGCTTTCTTT
NA	few	TRBJ1-2	TRBV30	CAWSFSKIYGYTF	TGTGCCTGGAGTTTTTCAAAAATCTATGGCTACACCTTC
TRBD1	NA	TRBJ2-5	TRBV7-9	CASSLGQSQETQYF	TGTGCCAGCAGCCTGGGACAGAGCCAAGAGACCCAGTACTTC
NA	NA	TRBJ1-4	TRBV7-9	CASSLAGGGSGEKLFF	TGTGCCAGCAGCTTAGCCGGGGGGGGCAGCGGTGAAAAACTGTTTTTT
TRBD1	NA	TRBJ1-3	TRBV29-1	CSVGTGGAFSGNTIYF	TGCAGCGTTGGGACAGGGGGTGCCTTCTCTGGAAACACCATATATTTT
NA	once	TRBJ2-1	TRBV11-2	CASSLGQEQFF	TGTGCCAGCAGCTTAGGACAGGAGCAGTTCTTC
NA	NA	TRBJ1-4	TRBV4-3	CASSQEDSTNEKLFF	TGCGCCAGCAGCCAAGAGGACAGCACTAATGAAAAACTGTTTTTT
NA	NA	TRBJ1-5	TRBV4-3	CASSQDYWGLQPQHF	TGCGCCAGCAGCCAAGATTATTGGGGGCTTCAGCCCCAGCATTTT
NA	NA	TRBJ1-1	TRBV11-2	CASIGQMNTEAFF	TGTGCCAGCATCGGACAGATGAACACTGAAGCTTTCTTT
NA	NA	TRBJ2-2	TRBV5-4	CASSLDPGREAGELFF	TGTGCCAGCAGCCTCGACCCAGGGCGGGAAGCCGGGGAGCTGTTTTTT
NA	NA	TRBJ2-2	TRBV14	CASSQVGVTGELFF	TGTGCCAGCAGCCAAGTAGGGGTAACCGGGGAGCTGTTTTTT
TRBD1	NA	TRBJ2-7	TRBV4-1	CASSQDRGRLGEQYF	TGCGCCAGCAGCCAGGACAGGGGGCGACTTGGCGAGCAGTACTTC
TRBD1	few	TRBJ2-3	TRBV6-1	CASSVGRTGGRDTQYF	TGTGCCAGCAGTGTCGGTCGGACAGGGGGCAGAGATACGCAGTATTTT
NA	NA	TRBJ2-1	TRBV4-1	CASSQGGEDEQFF	TGCGCCAGCAGCCAAGGGGGGGAGGATGAGCAGTTCTTC
NA	NA	TRBJ2-1	TRBV5-1	CASSLLSGGAGNEQFF	TGCGCCAGCAGCTTGTTGTCTGGAGGGGCGGGCAATGAGCAGTTCTTC
TRBD1	NA	TRBJ1-1	TRBV28	CASSLPGQRNTEAFF	TGTGCCAGCAGTTTGCCGGGACAGAGGAACACTGAAGCTTTCTTT
NA	few	TRBJ2-2	TRBV29-1	CSAVRGGGGELFF	TGCAGCGCCGTAAGGGGCGGTGGCGGGGAGCTGTTTTTT
NA	NA	TRBJ2-1	TRBV4-1	CASTTVAVSSYNEQFF	TGCGCCAGCACCACGGTAGCGGTCAGCTCCTACAATGAGCAGTTCTTC
NA	NA	TRBJ1-2	TRBV29-1	CSVSEVGGYTF	TGCAGCGTTTCCGAGGTCGGGGGCTACACCTTC
TRBD2	NA	TRBJ2-1	TRBV9	CASSVGLAGGPSEQFF	TGTGCCAGCAGCGTAGGCCTAGCGGGAGGGCCCTCTGAGCAGTTCTTC
NA	NA	TRBJ1-1	TRBV20-1	CSAISSTEAFF	TGCAGTGCTATTAGTAGTACTGAAGCTTTCTTT
TRBD2	NA	TRBJ2-7	TRBV28	CASSSRTSAIYEQYF	TGTGCCAGCAGTTCAAGGACTAGCGCGATCTACGAGCAGTACTTC
TRBD2	once	TRBJ2-1	TRBV7-3	CASSLTSGGGNEQFF	TGTGCCAGCAGCCTCACTAGCGGAGGGGGCAATGAGCAGTTCTTC
TRBD2	few	TRBJ2-7	TRBV15	CATSSRLAGLYEQYF	TGTGCCACCAGCAGTAGACTAGCGGGTCTATACGAGCAGTACTTC
TRBD1	NA	TRBJ1-2	TRBV7-3	CASSSPGQGAGGYTF	TGTGCCAGCAGCTCGCCGGGACAGGGGGCGGGTGGCTACACCTTC
NA	NA	TRBJ1-4	TRBV18	CASSPNERHISEKLFF	TGTGCCAGCTCACCGAATGAACGACACATCAGTGAAAAACTGTTTTTT
NA	few	TRBJ1-5	TRBV28	CASSTTPGMGQPQHF	TGTGCCAGCAGTACAACCCCAGGGATGGGTCAGCCCCAGCATTTT
NA	NA	TRBJ2-2	TRBV7-3	CASSLTPTATGELFF	TGTGCCAGCAGCTTAACTCCGACAGCCACCGGGGAGCTGTTTTTT
TRBD2	NA	TRBJ2-3	TRBV12-5	CASGPGLAGTDTQYF	TGTGCTAGTGGCCCGGGACTAGCGGGCACAGATACGCAGTATTTT
TRBD1	NA	TRBJ1-5	TRBV6-1	CASSLDRPSNQPQHF	TGTGCCAGCAGCTTGGACAGGCCTAGCAATCAGCCCCAGCATTTT
TRBD2	NA	TRBJ2-7	TRBV30	CAWTSGPYEQYF	TGTGCCTGGACTAGCGGACCCTACGAGCAGTACTTC
TRBD1	NA	TRBJ1-6	TRBV5-1	CASSGTGGDSPLHF	TGCGCCAGCAGCGGGACAGGGGGCGATTCACCCCTCCACTTT
TRBD1	NA	TRBJ2-2	TRBV7-2	CASSAGQGVNTGELFF	TGTGCCAGCAGCGCGGGACAGGGGGTGAACACCGGGGAGCTGTTTTTT
TRBD2	NA	TRBJ2-5	TRBV5-4	CASSPKTSGQETQYF	TGTGCCAGCAGCCCAAAGACTAGCGGCCAAGAGACCCAGTACTTC
TRBD2	few	TRBJ2-7	TRBV27	CASSTRTSGRPYEQYF	TGTGCCAGCAGTACTCGGACTAGCGGGAGACCCTACGAGCAGTACTTC
NA	NA	TRBJ1-2	TRBV27	CASSFNGRYNYGYTF	TGTGCCAGCAGTTTTAATGGGAGGTACAACTATGGCTACACCTTC
TRBD2	NA	TRBJ2-5	TRBV5-1	CASSLGGGRETQYF	TGCGCCAGCAGCTTGGGCGGGGGACGGGAGACCCAGTACTTC